The 32 T cell receptor beta chains below were found in one sample sequenced in a study of blood T cell repertoires in COVID-19. The repertoire was sequenced with immunoSEQ multiplex PCR; TCRdb's copy has only in-frame clones and lacks some. Here the sample spans 300,000 to 350,000 clones, nearly 90% being singletons. Sequenced sample: PBMCs or T cells enriched from blood (not recorded which). These receptors came from a woman under 30 with acute COVID-19.

The CDR3 sequence is CASSHNRGEGGYTF. As DNA, the CDR3 is TGTGCCAGCAGCCATAACAGGGGCGAGGGAGGCTACACCTTC. V is TRBV14 and J is TRBJ1-2; 7 bases agree with TRBD1. The V segment lost 3 bases and the J segment 8 bases; nucleotides outside the gene matches: 9. CDR3 size: 14 residues. Germline loops: CDR1 SGHDN, CDR2 FVKESK. The variable domain in full, completed from reference TRBV14 and TRBJ1-2, reads EAGVTQFPSHSVIEKGQTVTLRCDPISGHDNLYWYRRVMGKEIKFLLHFVKESKQDESGMPNNRFLAERTGGTYSTLKVQPAELEDSGVYFCASSHNRGEGGYTFGSGTRLTVV.

The chain joins TRBV27 to TRBJ2-3, with TRBD2 matching over 8 bases. The CDR3 runs 15 residues. Germline lookup yields CDR1 MNHEY and CDR2 SMNVEV (reference sequence). The V segment lost 3 bases and the J segment 2 bases; nucleotides outside the gene matches: 4. This CDR3 is CASSLQRGYTDTQYF. The CDR3 DNA reads as TGTGCCAGCAGTTTGCAGCGGGGGTACACAGATACGCAGTATTTT.

V usage is TRBV25-1 and J usage is TRBJ1-6; D remains unclear. Germline values: CDR1 MGHDK, CDR2 SYGVNS. This CDR3 comprises 13 residues. Trimming shortened V by 4 bases and J by 5 bases, and 6 bases separated the two germline ends. The CDR3 loop is CASSVGNNSPLHF. The CDR3 DNA sequence: TGTGCCAGCAGTGTCGGGAATAATTCACCCCTCCACTTT.

This clone was detected a few times. The genes are TRBV19 and TRBJ2-2; D unclear. The CDR3 length is 12 residues. Germline CDR1 is LNHDA and CDR2 is SQIVND (reference sequence). V shed 4 bases and J shed 3 bases, with 3 bases lying between them. CDR3 DNA sequence: TGTGCCAGTAGTACCTACACCGGGGAGCTGTTTTTT. It codes for CASSTYTGELFF.

This clone was detected only once. The DNA of the CDR3 is TGTGCCAGCAGCCGGGATTACAGGGATTCACCCCTCCACTTT. Its translation is CASSRDYRDSPLHF. The rearrangement joins TRBV3-1 (or the pseudogene TRBV3-2) to TRBJ1-6; perhaps TRBD1 as D (6 bases). CDR1 is LGHDT and CDR2 is YNNKEL in the germline V gene (reference sequence). Between the trimmed V and J ends, which lost 4 bases and 8 bases, there was a span of 12 bases. The CDR3 loop spans 14 amino acids.

The rearrangement links TRBV28 to TRBJ1-4, with 8 bases lining up with TRBD1. CDR3 size: 16 residues. Germline CDR1 and CDR2: MDHEN and SYDVKM. The trim removed 4 bases at V and 7 bases at J, leaving 11 bases unmatched. CDR3 in amino acids: CASSSQWTGRGEKLFF. The CDR3 coding sequence is TGTGCCAGCAGTTCCCAGTGGACAGGGAGGGGTGAAAAACTGTTTTTT.

This chain uses TRBV27 with TRBJ1-5; 7 bases map to TRBD1. The V and J ends lost 6 bases and 0 bases, in that order; junction bases with no gene match: 2. The V gene's germline CDR1 is MNHEY and CDR2 SMNVEV (reference sequence). CDR3 length: 14 amino acids. CDR3 DNA sequence: TGTGCCAGCAGAGGGGGCTCTAGCAATCAGCCCCAGCATTTT. It encodes CASRGGSSNQPQHF.

The sample holds many counts of this clone. The chain uses TRBV21-1 and TRBJ2-1; no DNA check was done on the table's D call, TRBD2. TRBV21-1 constitutes a pseudogene. The CDR3 length is 16 residues. DNA of the CDR3: TGTGCCAGCAGCACCCAACTAGCGGCCTCCTACAATGAGCAGTTCTTC. Protein sequence: CASSTQLAASYNEQFF.

This rearrangement joins TRBV25-1 to TRBJ1-1; TRBD1 aligns across 9 bases. The CDR3 is 15 amino acids. Germline V gene sequence: CDR1 MGHDK, CDR2 SYGVNS. Losses at the gene ends were 2 bases for V and 2 bases for J; bases not matched to a gene: 3. DNA for the CDR3: TGTGCCAGCAGTGAAGGGGGACAGGGTAACACTGAAGCTTTCTTT. Amino acid sequence: CASSEGGQGNTEAFF. The variable domain in full, completed from reference TRBV25-1 and TRBJ1-1, reads EADIYQTPRYLVIGTGKKITLECSQTMGHDKMYWYQQDPGMELHLIHYSYGVNSTEKGDLSSESTVSRIRTEHFPLTLESARPSHTSQYLCASSEGGQGNTEAFFGQGTRLTVV.

V and J are TRBV7-9 and TRBJ2-2, with D tentatively TRBD1 (6 bases). V was cut by 7 bases and J by 1 base, with 10 bases left in between. The germline gives CDR1 SEHNR, CDR2 FQNEAQ (reference sequence). The CDR3 covers 14 residues. This CDR3 is CASTGRGNTGELFF. The CDR3 DNA follows: TGTGCCAGCACGGGCAGGGGGAACACCGGGGAGCTGTTTTTT.

The chain links TRBV11-2 to TRBJ1-6; TRBD1 might be the D (6 bases). CDR1 SGHAT and CDR2 FQNNGV come from the germline V gene. The V gene lost 1 base and the J gene lost 10 bases, with 14 bases spanning the gap. This CDR3 contains 15 residues. The CDR3 sequence is CASSLGAGERSPLHF. The CDR3 nucleotides are TGTGCCAGCAGCTTAGGTGCAGGGGAGAGGTCACCCCTCCACTTT. Drawing the rest from reference TRBV11-2 and TRBJ1-6, the complete variable domain is EAGVAQSPRYKIIEKRQSVAFWCNPISGHATLYWYQQILGQGPKLLIQFQNNGVVDDSQLPKDRFSAERLKGVDSTLKIQPAKLEDSAVYLCASSLGAGERSPLHFGNGTRLTVT.

This clone was observed a few times. The rearrangement uses TRBV6-5 and TRBJ1-1, with D uncertain. CDR1 MNHEY and CDR2 SVGAGI come from the germline V gene. The CDR3 covers 13 residues. The germline V and J ends were trimmed by 5 bases and 1 base, with 8 bases remaining between them. The CDR3 sequence: CASSPVRNTEAFF. The CDR3 DNA reads as TGTGCCAGCAGTCCAGTCCGGAACACTGAAGCTTTCTTT.

V gene TRBV18 combines with J gene TRBJ2-1; 10 bases fit TRBD2. There are 18 residues in the CDR3. The V segment lost 0 bases and the J segment 6 bases; nucleotides outside the gene matches: 11. The germline gives CDR1 KGHSH, CDR2 LQKENI. Here the CDR3 reads CASSPPMASGGGGNEQFF. The DNA of the CDR3 is TGTGCCAGCTCACCACCGATGGCTAGCGGGGGCGGGGGCAATGAGCAGTTCTTC.

The gene calls are TRBV5-4 and TRBJ2-5; tentatively, D is TRBD1 (5 bases). The CDR3 spans 14 residues. V lost 4 bases, J lost 0 bases, and 10 bases lay in between. In germline, CDR1 is SGHNT, CDR2 YYREEE (reference sequence). CDR3 in DNA: TGTGCCAGCAGCGATAACAGGTACCAAGAGACCCAGTACTTC. It encodes CASSDNRYQETQYF.

This chain connects TRBV29-1 to TRBJ2-6, with a tentative D call TRBD1 (6 bases). V was cut by 4 bases and J by 4 bases, with 14 bases left in between. The CDR3 loop spans 15 amino acids. Looked up from germline, CDR1 is SQVTM and CDR2 is ANQGSEA. The CDR3 sequence: CSVVSTGPGANVLTF. The CDR3 region has the DNA TGCAGCGTTGTCTCCACAGGGCCCGGGGCCAACGTCCTGACTTTC.

The chain links TRBV7-9 to TRBJ2-7, with 8 bases that match TRBD2. The J segment lost 0 bases and the V segment lost 6 bases, leaving 4 bases of the junction unmatched. Per the germline V gene, CDR1 is SEHNR and CDR2 is FQNEAQ (reference sequence). The CDR3 totals 14 residues. This CDR3 is CASRGGGSSYEQYF. CDR3 DNA sequence: TGTGCCAGCAGGGGCGGGGGGAGCTCCTACGAGCAGTACTTC.

This chain links TRBV18 with TRBJ1-6; possible D gene TRBD1, 5 bases. CDR3 size: 16 residues. From germline, CDR1 is KGHSH and CDR2 LQKENI. Trimming pared 0 bases from V and 7 bases from J, leaving 13 bases between. The CDR3 DNA follows: TGTGCCAGCTCACCACCGGGGCAGGGTAACAATTCACCCCTCCACTTT. It translates to CASSPPGQGNNSPLHF.

The CDR3, as DNA: TGTGCCAGCAGCAGTCGCGGACTAGCGGAGGGGAATGAGCAGTTCTTC. It yields the protein CASSSRGLAEGNEQFF. The chain joins TRBV7-2 to TRBJ2-1; 10 bases align to TRBD2. CDR1 is SGHTA and CDR2 is FQGNSA in the germline V gene. V was pared by 5 bases and J by 7 bases, with 11 bases of the junction left unmatched. The CDR3 extends over 16 amino acids.

J is TRBJ1-4 and V is TRBV18; D is uncertain. Germline V gene lookup returns CDR1 KGHSH and CDR2 LQKENI. The ends were cut back, 1 base at V and 5 bases at J, with 5 bases in the middle. The CDR3 contains 13 residues. The CDR3 is CASSPRANEKLFF. CDR3 nucleotide sequence: TGTGCCAGCTCACCACGAGCGAATGAAAAACTGTTTTTT.

V and J are TRBV27 and TRBJ1-5; 7 nucleotides agree with TRBD1. CDR1 is MNHEY, CDR2 SMNVEV, per germline (reference sequence). V shed 5 bases and J 7 bases; nucleotides not matched to a gene: 11. The length of the CDR3 is 15 residues. CDR3 DNA: TGTGCCAGCAGTCCGTGGACAGGAAGTCTCCAGCCCCAGCATTTT. The encoded protein is CASSPWTGSLQPQHF.

The chain carries TRBV5-6 and TRBJ2-2, with 10 bases matching TRBD2. The junction had 5 bases not matched to a gene; V was cut back by 2 bases and J by 4 bases. In germline, CDR1 is SGHDT, CDR2 YYEEEE. The CDR3 is made up of 16 amino acids. CDR3 loop: CASSFRLAGATGELFF. The CDR3 region has the DNA TGTGCCAGCAGCTTCCGGCTAGCGGGAGCCACCGGGGAGCTGTTTTTT. Full variable domain (remainder filled in from reference TRBV5-6 and TRBJ2-2): DAGVTQSPTHLIKTRGQQVTLRCSPKSGHDTVSWYQQALGQGPQFIFQYYEEEERQRGNFPDRFSGHQFPNYSSELNVNALLLGDSALYLCASSFRLAGATGELFFGEGSRLTVL.

This chain connects TRBV15 to TRBJ1-2; D possibly corresponds to TRBD1 (5 bases). The CDR3 length is 14 residues. The germline CDR1 and CDR2 sequences are LNHNV and YYDKDF (reference sequence). Trimming took off 2 bases at V and 8 bases at J, with 15 bases between the two ends. The CDR3 DNA reads as TGTGCCACCAGCAGATCGACAGAAGGCGGAGGCTACACCTTC. Residues: CATSRSTEGGGYTF.

V and J are TRBV10-3 and TRBJ2-7, with TRBD2 matching 8 bases. Trimming cost V 0 bases and J 1 base; bases outside gene matches: 11. The CDR3 is 18 amino acids. Germline V gene sequence: CDR1 ENHRY, CDR2 SYGVKD. The CDR3: CAISESIGLAGLSYEQYF. The CDR3 nucleotides read TGTGCCATCAGTGAGTCGATAGGGCTAGCGGGTTTGTCCTACGAGCAGTACTTC.

The V and J genes are TRBV2 and TRBJ2-7; 9 positions agree with TRBD2. The germline V gene encodes CDR1 SNHLY and CDR2 FYNNEI. The CDR3 runs to 15 residues. V lost 3 bases to trimming and J lost 3 bases; unmatched junction nucleotides: 6. The CDR3 sequence is CASSESSGTSYEQYF. For the CDR3, the DNA is TGTGCCAGCAGTGAGTCTAGCGGGACTAGCTACGAGCAGTACTTC.

The chain is built from TRBV6-4 and TRBJ2-3, with D perhaps TRBD1 (6 bases). The CDR3 length is 14 residues. The V and J ends lost 6 bases and 4 bases respectively, with 14 bases between them. Germline V CDR1 and CDR2: MRHNA, SNTAGT. In DNA, the CDR3 is TGTGCCAGCAGCCGGGACACAGGGCCAGATACGCAGTATTTT. Its translation: CASSRDTGPDTQYF.

The chain couples TRBV7-9 to TRBJ2-1, with D perhaps TRBD1 (5 bases). V was cut by 7 bases and J by 8 bases, with 15 bases left in between. The CDR3 consists of 13 residues. Germline V gene sequence: CDR1 SEHNR, CDR2 FQNEAQ (reference sequence). The CDR3 protein is CASNRGEYYEQFF. For the CDR3, the DNA is TGTGCCAGCAATAGGGGCGAGTACTATGAGCAGTTCTTC.

The rearrangement uses TRBV11-3 and TRBJ2-1, with 12 bases fitting TRBD2. Germline V gene sequence: CDR1 SGHNT, CDR2 YENEEA. This CDR3 has 17 residues. J was trimmed by 8 bases and V by 5 bases; bases with no gene match: 13. CDR3 residues: CASSPRISSGRAYEQFF. DNA of the CDR3: TGTGCCAGCAGCCCGCGGATCTCTAGCGGGAGGGCCTATGAGCAGTTCTTC.

The gene calls are TRBV18 and TRBJ2-5, with 12 bases that match TRBD2. V dropped 3 bases and J dropped 2; count of bases not matched to a gene: 10. This CDR3 region has 18 residues. CDR1 and CDR2 from the germline V gene are KGHSH and LQKENI. The CDR3 loop reads CASSPTTKTSGGQETQYF. CDR3 sequence (DNA): TGTGCCAGCTCACCCACCACAAAGACTAGCGGGGGTCAAGAGACCCAGTACTTC. The whole variable domain, filled in from reference TRBV18 and TRBJ2-5, reads NAGVMQNPRHLVRRRGQEARLRCSPMKGHSHVYWYRQLPEEGLKFMVYLQKENIIDESGMPKERFSAEFPKEGPSILRIQQVVRGDSAAYFCASSPTTKTSGGQETQYFGPGTRLLVL.

The chain couples TRBV28 to TRBJ1-2; D is possibly TRBD1 (6 bases). Deletions cut 8 bases from V and 6 bases from J, with 13 bases between. Germline V gives CDR1 MDHEN, CDR2 SYDVKM. The CDR3 extends over 12 amino acids. CDR3 DNA sequence: TGTGCCAGCGGGGCAGGGGTGCATGGCTACACCTTC. It translates to CASGAGVHGYTF.

V is TRBV7-3 and J is TRBJ2-1; TRBD1 aligns across 9 bases. This CDR3 region has 14 residues. Germline V CDR1 and CDR2: SGHTA, FQGTGA. The trim removed 0 bases at V and 6 bases at J, leaving 0 bases unmatched. CDR3 coding DNA: TGTGCCAGCAGCTTAACGGGACAGGGCAATGAGCAGTTCTTC. This encodes CASSLTGQGNEQFF.

The CDR3 sequence is CASSIDRAGARFF. CDR3 nucleotide sequence: TGTGCCAGTAGTATAGATCGCGCGGGAGCAAGGTTCTTC. The chain has TRBV19 and TRBJ2-1, with 7 bases that match TRBD2. Unmatched junction bases numbered 8, after V lost 0 bases and J lost 15 bases. Germline values: CDR1 LNHDA, CDR2 SQIVND (reference sequence). CDR3 length equals 13 residues.

J is TRBJ1-1 and V is TRBV7-3; the D gene is possibly TRBD1 (5 bases). Per the germline V gene, CDR1 is SGHTA and CDR2 is FQGTGA. Between the trimmed V and J ends, which lost 7 bases and 5 bases, there was a span of 5 bases. The CDR3 runs to 10 residues. CDR3 coding DNA: TGTGCCAGCAAGGGGACTGAAGCTTTCTTT. This sequence encodes CASKGTEAFF.